This T cell receptor (beta chain) derives from a study of beta chain features in type 1 diabetes. Study-wide findings and caveats: Within each of all four CD4+ subsets, Type 1 diabetes patients had TCRB CDR3s that were moderately but significantly shorter. For patients and controls alike, PCR might favor shorter templates to the same degree.

Expressed TCRB transcripts were sequenced after all isolated RNA was converted to cDNA. Generated by immunoSEQ multiplex PCR, the TCRdb table keeps only in-frame clones and is missing some. The sample lists 150,000 to 200,000 clones; about 8.3% were seen once. This CDR3 has 12 amino acids. V was pared by 11 bases and J by 0 bases, with 9 bases between. Germline loops: CDR1 SGHTA, CDR2 FQGNSA. This clone was picked up a small number of times. Its antigen is currently unknown. The same CDR3 also results from other DNA sequences found in this sample. The clonotype originates from a young woman with type 1 diabetes. V usage is TRBV7-2 and J usage is TRBJ2-3, with TRBD1 as a possible D gene (5 bases). Sequenced material: central memory CD4+ T cells from blood. The CDR3 protein is CAGAASTDTQYF. The CDR3 DNA reads TGTGCCGGGGCGGCGAGCACAGATACGCAGTATTTT. Complete variable domain (other parts from reference TRBV7-2 and TRBJ2-3): GAGVSQSPSNKVTEKGKDVELRCDPISGHTALYWYRQSLGQGLEFLIYFQGNSAPDKSGLPSDRFSAERTGGSVSTLTIQRTQQEDSAVYLCAGAASTDTQYFGPGTRLTVL.